Sequencing of this T cell receptor beta chain was carried out in a study of spatial heterogeneity in lung cancer (dated 2019 in TCRdb). At the level of the whole study: Beta-chain transcripts were consistently detected in greater numbers than alpha-chain transcripts, which likely reflected higher beta-chain transcript abundance. In tumor regions, TCR transcript counts showed a strong correlation with a T cell transcriptional module score derived from matched bulk RNA-seq. Nonsynonymous mutation counts, determined by whole-exome sequencing of tumor tissue, were related to features of the TCR repertoire. In non-small cell lung cancer, the study quantitatively compared TCR alpha and beta repertoires across several tumor regions, matched nontumor lung, and blood. At surgery, both alpha and beta chains were TCR-sequenced in under 250 tumor regions, over 61 matched nontumor lung samples and around 50 PBMC samples. In the raw uncorrected reads, each unique combination of TCR and UMI appeared more than ten times on average. Overall results and qualifications from the work: Counts of ubiquitous and regional expanded TCRs correlated with counts of ubiquitous and regional nonsynonymous mutations, respectively. Confirming at a functional level the hypothesis that regional TCRs recognize regional mutations was considered to require additional single-cell paired TCR alpha and beta sequencing. The tumor nonsynonymous mutation count correlated with the number of expanded intratumoral alpha and beta TCRs. Estimated TCR-seq coverage of tumor T cells was only around 6.7% for alpha chains and roughly 13% for beta chains.

What the time point label conveys for this sample: sample taken at primary tumor resection. Samples were obtained from approximately 76 patients with early-stage, untreated non-small cell lung cancer from the lung TRACERx cohort. Whole RNA extracted from tumor and nontumor lung tissue, or from cryopreserved PBMC samples, was used for TCR sequencing without cell sorting. Only patients for whom sufficient RNA was available from at least two tumor regions were selected for TCR sequencing. Before being selected, tumor and adjacent nontumor lung specimens were reviewed by a lung pathologist. From V the trimming removes 9 bases and from J it removes 5 bases, while the gene matches leave 1 base of the junction unaccounted for. The CDR3 covers 13 residues, taking in both the cysteine and the phenylalanine. Solely the CDR3 DNA is kept, with 39 bases framed from the first base. CDR1 and CDR2 were assigned from the germline V gene as KGHDR and SFDVKD.

Concerning this clonotype itself: Its binding antigen is unknown. Base qualities are not recorded, but no much larger clone differs from it by a single base.

Library preparation used 5' RACE. Sequencing was performed on a NextSeq 500. In the TCR library protocol, a unique molecular identifier was attached to each TCR cDNA molecule so that PCR and sequencing errors could be corrected. Concerning the study's data processing: TCR identification, UMI-based error correction and CDR3 extraction were all carried out with Decombinator tools. Expanded TCRs were defined as those above a frequency of 2 per 1,000, corresponding to the top 1% of the tumor frequency distribution. Expanded tumor TCRs statistically deemed absent (corrected P<0.05) from at least one tumor region were classed as regional, and all other expanded tumor TCRs were classed as ubiquitous. Each repertoire was subsampled 100 times to 5,000 TCRs, after which Renyi diversity was computed with the R vegan package. CDR3 similarity networks were built from amino acid triplet string-kernel similarity, with CDR3s being connected when pairwise similarity was above 0.82. The public reads were quality trimmed at Q25 with fastp and then assembled into clones with MiXCR by TCRdb, keeping productive beta chains. Rows merge per CDR3 protein into single entries with the most common DNA and genes. TCRdb's processing, not the study's, gives the V and J calls here. Present in this sample are roughly 11,000 distinct CDR3 sequences, more than 12% of which were seen just once. Of the sample, 15% falls within the top ten clones.

The TCR originated in a male donor with early-stage non-small cell lung cancer. This receptor chain uses TRBV24-1 and TRBJ2-2, with 11 bases aligning to TRBD1. Sequencing was performed on lung tumor tissue, taken at surgery. The CDR3 region: CATRDRGTGELFF. The nucleotide sequence is TGTGCCACCCGGGACAGGGGGACCGGGGAGCTGTTTTTT.